Each of the 14 T cell receptor beta chains below was sequenced from the same sample in a study of T cell responses to AZD1222 COVID-19 vaccine. Measured with immunoSEQ multiplex PCR; TCRdb has only the in-frame clones, and not every one. Of about 190,000 clones listed, roughly 92% are singletons. Sequencing used peripheral blood, obtained on day 0 of AZD1222 vaccination. Receptors originate from an adult in good health.

V is TRBV5-1 and J is TRBJ1-1; perhaps TRBD1 as D (6 bases). Germline lookup yields CDR1 SGHRS and CDR2 YFSETQ. Trimming cost V 4 bases and J 1 base, with 11 bases left between them. The CDR3 runs to 14 residues. The CDR3, as DNA: TGCGCCAGCAGCATTACGGGGGCGAACACTGAAGCTTTCTTT. It yields the protein CASSITGANTEAFF.

This clone was detected only once. The CDR3 loop reads CASRLAATYEQYF. The CDR3 nucleotides read TGTGCCAGTAGACTAGCGGCTACCTACGAGCAGTACTTC. The chain is built from TRBV19 and TRBJ2-7; 8 bases align to TRBD2. Germline V gene sequence: CDR1 LNHDA, CDR2 SQIVND (reference sequence). The CDR3 runs 13 residues. The V segment lost 6 bases and the J segment 2 bases; nucleotides outside the gene matches: 3.

The chain has TRBV6-5 and TRBJ1-4; 7 bases are shared with TRBD1. With 6 bases clipped from V and 4 bases from J, the junction kept 5 bases outside the gene matches. The germline V gene has CDR1 MNHEY and CDR2 SVGAGI. This CDR3 has 14 amino acids. The CDR3 reads CASSPGTVNEKLFF. Written as DNA, the CDR3 is TGTGCCAGCAGCCCCGGGACAGTTAATGAAAAACTGTTTTTT.

This clone has only one observation. V and J are TRBV30 and TRBJ2-7, with D perhaps TRBD2 (6 bases). The V gene's germline CDR1 is GTSNPN and CDR2 SVGIG (reference sequence). Trimming took off 3 bases at V and 5 bases at J, with 20 bases between the two ends. The CDR3 spans 15 residues. The chain's CDR3 is CAWRLSGGPRDEQYF. CDR3 sequence (DNA): TGTGCCTGGAGACTCTCAGGAGGGCCGCGCGACGAGCAGTACTTC.

This clone has just one count. The chain carries TRBV9 and TRBJ2-7, with TRBD2 matching 11 bases. V shed 4 bases, J shed 2 bases, and the junction held 8 bases outside the gene matches. Germline CDR1 is SGDLS and CDR2 is YYNGEE. CDR3 size: 16 residues. CDR3 DNA sequence: TGTGCCAGCAGCCCCAGACTAGCGGGGACTCCCTACGAGCAGTACTTC. Amino acids: CASSPRLAGTPYEQYF.

The sample holds a few counts of this clone. The J gene is TRBJ1-6, the V gene TRBV14, with D possibly being TRBD1 (5 bases). The V end lost 3 bases, the J end lost 0 bases, and 15 bases lay between the germline ends. The germline V gene encodes CDR1 SGHDN and CDR2 FVKESK. The CDR3 contains 18 residues. The CDR3 DNA sequence: TGTGCCAGCAGCCACCCCTGGGGCGGGAGCTCCTATAATTCACCCCTCCACTTT. Its translation is CASSHPWGGSSYNSPLHF.

The rearrangement links TRBV3-1 (or the pseudogene TRBV3-2) to TRBJ2-4; D may be TRBD2 (6 bases). Trimming removed 1 base from V and 7 bases from J, with 17 bases in between. This CDR3 has 16 amino acids. Per germline, CDR1 LGHDT and CDR2 YNNKEL (reference sequence). The CDR3 nucleotides read TGTGCCAGCAGCCAAGTTCGTAGCGGCCCCGGTAACATTCAGTACTTC. Translation: CASSQVRSGPGNIQYF.

V and J are TRBV5-4 and TRBJ2-2; no firm D call. The CDR3 extends over 15 amino acids. The germline V gene encodes CDR1 SGHNT and CDR2 YYREEE (reference sequence). Trimming left V 1 base short and J 0 bases short, with 7 bases between. DNA of the CDR3: TGTGCCAGCAGCTTGCCCCTCGCGAACACCGGGGAGCTGTTTTTT. Translating gives CASSLPLANTGELFF.

The chain joins TRBV27 to TRBJ2-2, with 7 bases fitting TRBD1. CDR1 and CDR2 from the germline V gene are MNHEY and SMNVEV (reference sequence). The CDR3 loop spans 13 amino acids. V gave up 8 bases and J gave up 6 bases; unmatched junction bases: 6. DNA for the CDR3: TGTGCCAGCCGATACAGGGGTCCCGGGGAGCTGTTTTTT. Its protein product is CASRYRGPGELFF.

The rearrangement uses TRBV5-1 and TRBJ1-1, with a tentative D call TRBD1 (6 bases). CDR1 and CDR2 from the germline V gene are SGHRS and YFSETQ. V was cut by 0 bases and J by 4 bases, with 16 bases left in between. The CDR3 runs to 16 residues. CDR3 nucleotides: TGCGCCAGCAGCTTGGGGCGCAGGGGTGGGATCACTGAAGCTTTCTTT. Residues: CASSLGRRGGITEAFF. Filled out from reference TRBV5-1 and TRBJ1-1, the complete variable domain reads KAGVTQTPRYLIKTRGQQVTLSCSPISGHRSVSWYQQTPGQGLQFLFEYFSETQRNKGNFPGRFSGRQFSNSRSEMNVSTLELGDSALYLCASSLGRRGGITEAFFGQGTRLTVV.

The J gene is TRBJ2-6, the V gene TRBV27; D not certain. From germline, CDR1 is MNHEY and CDR2 SMNVEV (reference sequence). The CDR3 has 15 amino acids. Trimming stripped 4 bases from V and 0 bases from J, with 7 bases between. CDR3 sequence: CASSYFLSGANVLTF. The CDR3 nucleotides are TGTGCCAGCAGTTACTTTCTCTCTGGGGCCAACGTCCTGACTTTC.

This clone has only a few counts. The chain carries TRBV18 and TRBJ2-5; TRBD2 matches 9 bases. Germline values: CDR1 KGHSH, CDR2 LQKENI. Trimming took 4 bases from V and 1 from J; bases not matched to a gene: 4. This CDR3 has 15 residues. The CDR3 DNA sequence: TGTGCCAGCTCACTAAATAGCGGGGGCCAAGAGACCCAGTACTTC. Residues: CASSLNSGGQETQYF.

In its sample, this clone was seen once. This rearrangement joins TRBV19 to TRBJ1-2; D is undetermined. Germline values: CDR1 LNHDA, CDR2 SQIVND (reference sequence). This CDR3 is built from 11 residues. V gave up 7 bases and J gave up 2 bases, with 5 bases separating them. CDR3 sequence (DNA): TGTGCCAGTACCGAGAACTATGGCTACACCTTC. It codes for CASTENYGYTF.

V gene TRBV6-6 combines with J gene TRBJ1-5; no definite D call. Trimming shortened V by 5 bases and J by 7 bases, and 12 bases separated the two germline ends. The CDR3 is made up of 13 amino acids. CDR1 and CDR2 from the germline V gene are MNHNY and SVGAGI (reference sequence). The CDR3: CASSPLVGQPQHF. The DNA of the CDR3 is TGTGCCAGCAGTCCCCTGGTGGGCCAGCCCCAGCATTTT.